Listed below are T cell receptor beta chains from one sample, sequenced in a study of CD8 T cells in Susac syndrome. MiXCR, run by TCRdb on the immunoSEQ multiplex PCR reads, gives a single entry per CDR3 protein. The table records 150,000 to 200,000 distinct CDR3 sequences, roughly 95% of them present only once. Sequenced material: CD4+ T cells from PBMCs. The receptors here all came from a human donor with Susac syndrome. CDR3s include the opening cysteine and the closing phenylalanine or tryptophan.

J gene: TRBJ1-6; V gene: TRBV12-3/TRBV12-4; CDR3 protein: CASTKQGEGYNSPLHF
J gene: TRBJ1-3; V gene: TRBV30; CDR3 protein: CAWSAQGSGNTIYF
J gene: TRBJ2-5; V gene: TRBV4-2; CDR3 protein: CASSQDLAGEQETQYF
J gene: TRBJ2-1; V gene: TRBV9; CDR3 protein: CASSAIAYNEQFF
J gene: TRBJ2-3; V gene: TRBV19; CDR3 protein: CASSIVVDTQYF
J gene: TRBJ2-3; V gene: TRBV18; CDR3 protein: CASSTRTGQGTDTQYF
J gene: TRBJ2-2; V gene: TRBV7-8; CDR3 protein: CASSLRTSGNTGELFF
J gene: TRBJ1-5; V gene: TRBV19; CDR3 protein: CASSIPGYQPQHF
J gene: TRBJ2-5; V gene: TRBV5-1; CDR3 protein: CASSGDLAAQYF
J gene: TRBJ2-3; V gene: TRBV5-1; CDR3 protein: CASAGTSATDTQYF
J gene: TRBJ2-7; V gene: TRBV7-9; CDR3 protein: CASSGQGNEQYF
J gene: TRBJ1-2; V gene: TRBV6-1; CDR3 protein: CASSESGSGGYTF
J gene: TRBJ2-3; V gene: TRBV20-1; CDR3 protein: CSARSMGRTDTQYF
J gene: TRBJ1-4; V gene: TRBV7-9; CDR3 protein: CASRGGATNEKLFF
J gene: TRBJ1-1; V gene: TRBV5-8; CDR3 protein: CASSLSPRPLNTEAFF
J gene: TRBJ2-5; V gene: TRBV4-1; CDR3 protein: CASSQDQGTSEEETQYF
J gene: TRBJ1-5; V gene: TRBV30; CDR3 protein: CAWREGTGQPQHF
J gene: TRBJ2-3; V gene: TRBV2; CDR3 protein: CATRGGTATDTQYF
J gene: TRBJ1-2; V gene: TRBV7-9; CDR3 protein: CASSFRLANYGYTF
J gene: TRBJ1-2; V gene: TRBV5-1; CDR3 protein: CASSPEQGPYGYTF
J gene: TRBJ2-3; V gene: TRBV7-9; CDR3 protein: CASSSLAGSTDTQYF
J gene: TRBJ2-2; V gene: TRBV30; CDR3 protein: CAWTPFTGELFF